The present T cell receptor (beta chain) was sequenced within a study of blood T cell repertoires in COVID-19. Study background: Researchers got acute and convalescent COVID-19 samples from the United States, Italy and Spain. PBMCs, B-cell-depleted T cells, or T cells were the source of the cDNA or gDNA that made up the material.

Authors' processing steps: Researchers report that nucleated cell counts were estimated from reference gene primer amplification. Measured with immunoSEQ multiplex PCR; TCRdb has only the in-frame clones, and not every one. That table gives V, J and clone size, and the DNA gave D and trimming. The sample includes about 210,000 clones, just over 85% of them seen just once. The V and J ends lost 2 bases and 0 bases respectively, with 11 bases between them. CDR1 and CDR2 (germline): MGHDK, SYGVNS. The CDR3 totals 15 residues. The chain is built from TRBV25-1 and TRBJ2-7; D possibly corresponds to TRBD2 (5 bases). Material: peripheral blood. The clonotype originates from a man aged 18 to 35 with active or convalescent COVID-19. CDR3 DNA sequence: TGTGCCAGCAGTGAAACCGGGATGGTCTCCTACGAGCAGTACTTC. Its translation: CASSETGMVSYEQYF.